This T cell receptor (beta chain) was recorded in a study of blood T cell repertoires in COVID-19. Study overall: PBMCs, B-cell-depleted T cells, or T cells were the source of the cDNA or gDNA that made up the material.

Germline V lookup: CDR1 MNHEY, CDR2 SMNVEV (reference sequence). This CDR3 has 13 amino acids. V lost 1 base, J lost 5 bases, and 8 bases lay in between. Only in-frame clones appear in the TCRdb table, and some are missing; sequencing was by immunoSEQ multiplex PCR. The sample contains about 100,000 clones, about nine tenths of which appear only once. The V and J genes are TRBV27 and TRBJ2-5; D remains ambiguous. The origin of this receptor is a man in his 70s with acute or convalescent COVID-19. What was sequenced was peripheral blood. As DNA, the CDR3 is TGTGCCAGCAGTTTATACCAAGCGGAGACCCAGTACTTC. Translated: CASSLYQAETQYF.